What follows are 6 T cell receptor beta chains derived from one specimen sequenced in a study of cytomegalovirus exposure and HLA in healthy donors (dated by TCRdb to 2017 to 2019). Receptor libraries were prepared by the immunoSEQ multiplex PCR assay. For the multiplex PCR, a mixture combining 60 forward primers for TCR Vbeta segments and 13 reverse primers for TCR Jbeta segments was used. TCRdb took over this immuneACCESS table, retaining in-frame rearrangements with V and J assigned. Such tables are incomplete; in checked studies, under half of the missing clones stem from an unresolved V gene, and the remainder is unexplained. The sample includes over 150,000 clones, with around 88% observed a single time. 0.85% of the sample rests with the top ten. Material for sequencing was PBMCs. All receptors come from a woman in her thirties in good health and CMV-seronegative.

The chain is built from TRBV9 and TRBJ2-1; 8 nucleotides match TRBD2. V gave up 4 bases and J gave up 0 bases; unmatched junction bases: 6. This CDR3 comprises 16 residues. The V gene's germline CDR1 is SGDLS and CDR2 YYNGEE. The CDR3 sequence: CASSYSGASSYNEQFF. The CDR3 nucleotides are TGTGCCAGCAGCTATAGCGGGGCTAGCTCCTACAATGAGCAGTTCTTC.

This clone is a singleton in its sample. CDR3 in DNA: TGCAGCTCATTGGGGACAGGGGCTTTGGGAGAGCAGTACTTC. The encoded protein is CSSLGTGALGEQYF. This chain uses TRBV29-1 with TRBJ2-7; 10 bases line up with TRBD1. The CDR3 totals 14 residues. CDR1 is SQVTM and CDR2 is ANQGSEA in the germline V gene. The V and J ends lost 8 bases and 7 bases, in that order; junction bases with no gene match: 14.

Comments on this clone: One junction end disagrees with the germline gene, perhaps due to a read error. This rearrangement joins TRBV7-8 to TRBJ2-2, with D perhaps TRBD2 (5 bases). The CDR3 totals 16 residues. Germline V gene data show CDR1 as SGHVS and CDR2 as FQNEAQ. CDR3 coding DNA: TGTGCCAGCAGCCTAGCTACTTACGCGAACACCGGGGAGCTGTTTTTT. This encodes CASSLATYANTGELFF.

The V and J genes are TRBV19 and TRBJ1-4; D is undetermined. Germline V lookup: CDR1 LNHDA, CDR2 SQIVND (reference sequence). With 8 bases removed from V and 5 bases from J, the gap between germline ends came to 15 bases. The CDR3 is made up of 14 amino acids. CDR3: CASVRRFGNEKLFF. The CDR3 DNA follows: TGTGCCAGTGTTAGGCGGTTCGGGAATGAAAAACTGTTTTTT.

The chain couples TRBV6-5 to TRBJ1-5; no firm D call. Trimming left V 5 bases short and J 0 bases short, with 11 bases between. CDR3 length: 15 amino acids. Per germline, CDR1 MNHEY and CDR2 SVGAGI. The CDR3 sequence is CASSPRLISNQPQHF. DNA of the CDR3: TGTGCCAGCAGTCCCCGACTGATTAGCAATCAGCCCCAGCATTTT.

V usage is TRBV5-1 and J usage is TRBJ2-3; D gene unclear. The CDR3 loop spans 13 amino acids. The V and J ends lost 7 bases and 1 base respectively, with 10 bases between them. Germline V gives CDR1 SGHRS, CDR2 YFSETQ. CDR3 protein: CASEVGGTDTQYF. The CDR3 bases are TGCGCCAGCGAGGTTGGTGGCACAGATACGCAGTATTTT.